The clone carrying this T cell receptor beta chain showed up many times. Its antigen is still unknown. The table came from immunoSEQ multiplex PCR; TCRdb's copy has only in-frame clones and leaves some out. The repertoire includes about 710,000 clones, 73% of them detected once, and around 1.8% sits in the top ten. Researchers partitioned CD4+ cells into CD45RA+ naive and CD45RA-negative memory subsets. The CDR3 has 12 residues. V was trimmed by 6 bases and J by 5 bases, leaving 10 bases between them. CDR1 and CDR2 from the germline V gene are SQVTM and ANQGSEA. This specimen belongs to a study of shared clonotypes between healthy human individuals. Study-wide points: Among a handful of donors, about 5% of naive CD4 clonotypes were found in common. Larger estimated richness was generally recorded for naive subsets relative to memory subsets.

The specimen was memory CD4+ T cells sorted from blood. Regarding subset: CD45RA-negative fraction. This TCR was recovered from a woman aged 25 to 39 in good health. The gene calls are TRBV29-1 and TRBJ1-4; D unclear. The CDR3 here is CSVEGGNEKLFF. Here the CDR3 DNA reads TGCAGCGTGGAGGGAGGGAATGAAAAACTGTTTTTT.